This TCR beta chain was recorded in a study of blood T cell repertoires in COVID-19. The CDR3 has 14 amino acids. Trimming stripped 6 bases from V and 5 bases from J, with 15 bases between. The V gene's germline CDR1 is MNHEY and CDR2 SVGAGI. Using immunoSEQ multiplex PCR, the repertoire was profiled, and TCRdb retains in-frame clones only, with some absent. The table includes about 75,000 clones, 79% detected once. This chain uses TRBV6-5 with TRBJ2-3; weak D call: TRBD2 (5 bases). The source material was peripheral blood. The receptor was derived from a woman of 80 years or more with active or convalescent COVID-19. The CDR3 nucleotides read TGTGCCAGCAGCCTTTCGGGGTTTATAGATACGCAGTATTTT. Protein sequence: CASSLSGFIDTQYF.